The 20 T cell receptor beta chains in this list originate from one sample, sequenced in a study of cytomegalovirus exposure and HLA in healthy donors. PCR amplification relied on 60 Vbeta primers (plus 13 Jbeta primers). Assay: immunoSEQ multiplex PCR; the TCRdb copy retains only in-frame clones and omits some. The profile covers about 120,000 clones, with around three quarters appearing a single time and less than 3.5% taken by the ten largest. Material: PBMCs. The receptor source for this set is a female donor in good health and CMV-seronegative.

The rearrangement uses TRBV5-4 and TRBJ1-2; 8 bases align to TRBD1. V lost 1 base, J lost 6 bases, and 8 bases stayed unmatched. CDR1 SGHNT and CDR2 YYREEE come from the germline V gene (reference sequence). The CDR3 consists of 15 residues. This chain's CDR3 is CASSLWSQGADGYTF. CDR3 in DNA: TGTGCCAGCAGCTTGTGGTCCCAGGGGGCAGATGGCTACACCTTC.

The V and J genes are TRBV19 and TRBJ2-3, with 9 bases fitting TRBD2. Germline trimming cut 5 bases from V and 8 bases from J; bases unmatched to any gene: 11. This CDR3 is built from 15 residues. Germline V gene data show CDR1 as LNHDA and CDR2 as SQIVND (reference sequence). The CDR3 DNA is TGTGCCAGTAGTCCCAGCGGGGGGAAAAGCGGTACGCAGTATTTT. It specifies CASSPSGGKSGTQYF.

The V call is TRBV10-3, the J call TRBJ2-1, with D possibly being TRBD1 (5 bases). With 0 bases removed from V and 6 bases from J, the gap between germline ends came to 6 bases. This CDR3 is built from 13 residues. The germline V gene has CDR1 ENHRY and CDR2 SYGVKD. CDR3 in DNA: TGTGCCATCAGTGAGTCAGGGGTCAATGAGCAGTTCTTC. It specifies CAISESGVNEQFF.

This CDR3 reads CASSETGQHGYTF. CDR3 nucleotide sequence: TGTGCCAGCAGTGAGACAGGGCAACATGGCTACACCTTC. This chain uses TRBV6-1 with TRBJ1-2; 7 bases line up with TRBD1. Germline CDR1 reads MNHNS; CDR2 reads SASEGT. Trimming took 3 bases from V and 6 from J; bases not matched to a gene: 4. This CDR3 spans 13 amino acids.

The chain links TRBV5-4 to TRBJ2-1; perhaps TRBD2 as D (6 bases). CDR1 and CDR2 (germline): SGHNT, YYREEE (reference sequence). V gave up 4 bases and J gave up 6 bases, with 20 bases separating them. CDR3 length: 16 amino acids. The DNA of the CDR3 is TGTGCCAGCAGCCTGGCAGGGCAGGGAGGATCCAATGAGCAGTTCTTC. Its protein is CASSLAGQGGSNEQFF.

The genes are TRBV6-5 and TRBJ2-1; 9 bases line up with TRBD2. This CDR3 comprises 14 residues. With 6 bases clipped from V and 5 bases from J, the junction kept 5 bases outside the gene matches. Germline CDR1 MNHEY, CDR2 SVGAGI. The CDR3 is CASSFSGGHNEQFF. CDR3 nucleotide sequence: TGTGCCAGCAGCTTTAGCGGGGGACACAATGAGCAGTTCTTC.

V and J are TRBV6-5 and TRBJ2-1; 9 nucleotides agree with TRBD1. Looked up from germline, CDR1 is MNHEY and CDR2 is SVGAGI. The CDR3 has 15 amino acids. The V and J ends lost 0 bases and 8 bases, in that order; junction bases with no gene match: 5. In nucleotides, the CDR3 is TGTGCCAGCAGTTACTCGGGACAGGGAGGCTATGAGCAGTTCTTC. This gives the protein CASSYSGQGGYEQFF.

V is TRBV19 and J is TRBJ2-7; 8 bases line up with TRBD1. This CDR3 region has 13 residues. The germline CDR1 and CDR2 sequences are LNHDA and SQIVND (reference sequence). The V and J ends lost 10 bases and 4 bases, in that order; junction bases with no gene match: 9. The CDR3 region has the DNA TGTGCCACCAGCCGGGACAGGCAATACGAGCAGTACTTC. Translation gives CATSRDRQYEQYF. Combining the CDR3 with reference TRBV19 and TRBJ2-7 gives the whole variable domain DGGITQSPKYLFRKEGQNVTLSCEQNLNHDAMYWYRQDPGQGLRLIYYSQIVNDFQKGDIAEGYSVSREKKESFPLTVTSAQKNPTAFYLCATSRDRQYEQYFGPGTRLTVT.

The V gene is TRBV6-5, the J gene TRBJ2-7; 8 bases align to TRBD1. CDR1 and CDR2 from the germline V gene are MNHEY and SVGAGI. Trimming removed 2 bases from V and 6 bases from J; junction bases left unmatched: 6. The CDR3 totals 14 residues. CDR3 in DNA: TGTGCCAGCAGTTACGGGACAGGTACCTCCGAGCAGTACTTC. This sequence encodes CASSYGTGTSEQYF.

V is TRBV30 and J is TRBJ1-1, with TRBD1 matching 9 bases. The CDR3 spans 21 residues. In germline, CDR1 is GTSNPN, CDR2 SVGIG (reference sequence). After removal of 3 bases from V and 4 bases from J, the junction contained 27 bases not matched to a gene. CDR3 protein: CAWRSFYGTGTRSGGSTEAFF. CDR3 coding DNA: TGTGCCTGGAGGAGTTTTTACGGGACAGGGACACGAAGTGGTGGGAGCACTGAAGCTTTCTTT.

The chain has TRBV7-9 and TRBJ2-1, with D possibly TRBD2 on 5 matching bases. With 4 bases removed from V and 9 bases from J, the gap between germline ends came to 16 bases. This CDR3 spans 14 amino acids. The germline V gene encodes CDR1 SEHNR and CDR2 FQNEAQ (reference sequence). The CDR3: CASSSEGSSTEQFF. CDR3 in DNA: TGTGCCAGCAGCTCAGAGGGTAGTTCGACTGAGCAGTTCTTC.

The CDR3 loop reads CASSPTGGNQPQHF. The CDR3 nucleotides are TGTGCCAGCTCACCGACGGGGGGCAATCAGCCCCAGCATTTT. The V call is TRBV18, the J call TRBJ1-5, with D tentatively TRBD1 (5 bases). Germline V CDR1 and CDR2: KGHSH, LQKENI. Trimming removed 3 bases from V and 2 bases from J, with 8 bases in between. This CDR3 has 14 amino acids.

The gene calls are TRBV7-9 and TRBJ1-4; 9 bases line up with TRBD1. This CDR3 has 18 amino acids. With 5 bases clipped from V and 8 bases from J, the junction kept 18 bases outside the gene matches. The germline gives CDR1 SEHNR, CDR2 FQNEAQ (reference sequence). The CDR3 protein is CASSPGQGSSSSGEKLFF. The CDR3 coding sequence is TGTGCCAGCAGCCCGGGACAGGGCTCTTCCTCGAGTGGGGAAAAACTGTTTTTT.

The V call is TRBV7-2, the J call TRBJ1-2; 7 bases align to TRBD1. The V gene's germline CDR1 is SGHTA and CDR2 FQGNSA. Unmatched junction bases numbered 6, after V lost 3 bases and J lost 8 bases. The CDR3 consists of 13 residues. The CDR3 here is CASSFDRAGGYTF. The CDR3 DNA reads TGTGCCAGCAGCTTTGACAGGGCGGGCGGCTACACCTTC.

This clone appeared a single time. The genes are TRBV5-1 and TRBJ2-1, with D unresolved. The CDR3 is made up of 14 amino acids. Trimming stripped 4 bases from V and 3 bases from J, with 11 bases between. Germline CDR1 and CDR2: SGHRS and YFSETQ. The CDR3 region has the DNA TGCGCCAGCAGCGGGCAGGCCAACTACAATGAGCAGTTCTTC. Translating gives CASSGQANYNEQFF.

CDR3 amino acids: CASSLDRAIQPQHF. The CDR3 region has the DNA TGTGCCAGCAGTCTGGACAGGGCCATACAGCCCCAGCATTTT. The V and J genes are TRBV28 and TRBJ1-5; 8 bases agree with TRBD1. Germline-derived CDR1 and CDR2 are MDHEN and SYDVKM. The CDR3 loop spans 14 amino acids. Losses at the gene ends were 5 bases for V and 7 bases for J; bases not matched to a gene: 7.

In DNA form, the CDR3 reads TGTGCCAGCAGTTCCCAGGGGATTCCTGGAAACACCATATATTTT. Encoded protein: CASSSQGIPGNTIYF. This chain uses TRBV6-5 with TRBJ1-3; D possibly corresponds to TRBD1 (6 bases). Germline CDR1 is MNHEY and CDR2 is SVGAGI. V lost 4 bases and J 2 bases, leaving 12 bases between the germline ends. This CDR3 has 15 residues.

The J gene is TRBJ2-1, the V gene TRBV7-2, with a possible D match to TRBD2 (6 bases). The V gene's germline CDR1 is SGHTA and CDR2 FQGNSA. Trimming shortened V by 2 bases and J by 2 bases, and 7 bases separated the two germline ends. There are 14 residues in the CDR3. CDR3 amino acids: CASSLRGTYNEQFF. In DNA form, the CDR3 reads TGTGCCAGCAGCTTACGGGGGACCTACAATGAGCAGTTCTTC.

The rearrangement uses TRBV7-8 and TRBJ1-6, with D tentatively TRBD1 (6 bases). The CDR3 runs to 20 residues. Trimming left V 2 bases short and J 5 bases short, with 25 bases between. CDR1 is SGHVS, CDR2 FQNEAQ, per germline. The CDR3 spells CASSLWGGAYRVEDNSPLHF. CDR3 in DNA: TGTGCCAGCAGCTTATGGGGGGGGGCGTACAGGGTAGAAGATAATTCACCCCTCCACTTT.

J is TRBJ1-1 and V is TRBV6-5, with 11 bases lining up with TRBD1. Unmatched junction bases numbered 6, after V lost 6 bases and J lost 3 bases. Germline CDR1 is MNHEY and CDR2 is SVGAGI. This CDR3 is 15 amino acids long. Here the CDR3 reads CASSTDRGRDTEAFF. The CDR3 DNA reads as TGTGCCAGCAGCACGGACAGGGGGCGGGACACTGAAGCTTTCTTT.